The clone carrying this T cell receptor beta chain has at least ten counts. The antigen is undetermined. V lost 5 bases and J lost 2, with 11 bases in between. The CDR3 sequence is 14 residues long. Germline CDR1 and CDR2: SGHTA and FQGTGA. This specimen comes from a study of T cells after yellow fever vaccination. UMIs were added to TCR cDNA along with a universal primer site when it was made by 5'RACE template switching. TCRdb re-called the 5' RACE reads with MiXCR, one entry per CDR3 protein. The top ten clones hold approximately 0.67% of a sample with over 110,000 distinct CDR3 sequences, roughly 8% of them seen once. The study, taken as a whole, reports: By day 5 rather than day 15, the secondary response had peaked, though it was weaker.

The clonotype comes from a man under 40 who received the YFV17D yellow fever vaccine. This chain links TRBV7-3 with TRBJ2-3; no clear D. This specimen was CD4+ T cells sorted from PBMCs, taken 5 days after the yellow fever booster vaccination. The DNA of the CDR3 is TGTGCCAGCAGCGATCGAAAATCCACAGATACGCAGTATTTT. It specifies CASSDRKSTDTQYF.